This TCR beta chain was recovered during a study of T cell repertoires in cytomegalovirus infection. As for the study in general: Matching HLA type and CMV infection were both indicated by public TCR beta signatures.

The CDR3 contains 13 residues. The V gene's germline CDR1 is MDHEN and CDR2 SYDVKM. V lost 3 bases and J 1 base, leaving 7 bases between the germline ends. This clonotype appeared many times. Its target is unknown. General study points: HLA-C-restricted TCR beta clonotypes specific for CMV led the ex vivo response.

TCRdb independently ran MiXCR on the reads; one entry per CDR3 protein. The repertoire holds roughly 320,000 distinct CDR3 sequences, with approximately 8.9% as singletons. Sequenced material: PBMCs. The receptor's source is a human donor in good health (CMV status not recorded). Some clones in this sample may be carry-over from other donors' samples. The V and J genes are TRBV28 and TRBJ2-7; possible D gene TRBD1, 5 bases. The CDR3 protein is CASSLTESYEQYF. In DNA form, the CDR3 reads TGTGCCAGCAGTTTGACAGAGTCCTACGAGCAGTACTTC.